The rows below give T cell receptor beta chains drawn from one sample of a study of T cell responses to AZD1222 COVID-19 vaccine. Here immunoSEQ multiplex PCR was the method, and the copy in TCRdb shows in-frame clones only, minus some. Of tens of thousands of clones in the sample, 65% to 85% were seen once. The sequencing here drew on peripheral blood, taken 28 days after the second AZD1222 dose. The receptors stem from an adult who received the AZD1222 COVID-19 vaccine. Both conserved end residues are part of each CDR3. A D gene is named only where the DNA matches it firmly. A clone size is listed for some rows: how often the clone was seen (once, few, many), or a class if it is expanded.

clone_size: few
d_call: -
j_call: TRBJ2-7
cdr3_length: 13
v_call: TRBV7-2
cdr3_aa: CASSFPSSYEQYF
cdr3_nt: TGTGCCAGCAGCTTCCCGAGCTCCTACGAGCAGTACTTC

clone_size: -
d_call: -
j_call: TRBJ2-7
cdr3_length: 12
v_call: TRBV5-6
cdr3_aa: CASSWSRDEQYF
cdr3_nt: TGTGCCAGCAGCTGGAGCAGGGACGAGCAGTACTTC

clone_size: -
d_call: -
j_call: TRBJ2-2
cdr3_length: 13
v_call: TRBV27
cdr3_aa: CASSPLVPGELFF
cdr3_nt: TGTGCCAGCAGTCCGCTAGTGCCCGGGGAGCTGTTTTTT

clone_size: -
d_call: -
j_call: TRBJ1-5
cdr3_length: 14
v_call: TRBV6-2/TRBV6-3
cdr3_aa: CASSYSRGNQPQHF
cdr3_nt: TGTGCCAGCAGTTACTCTCGAGGGAATCAGCCCCAGCATTTT

clone_size: -
d_call: -
j_call: TRBJ1-1
cdr3_length: 13
v_call: TRBV5-4
cdr3_aa: CASSLEMNTEAFF
cdr3_nt: TGTGCCAGCAGCTTGGAGATGAACACTGAAGCTTTCTTT

clone_size: -
d_call: -
j_call: TRBJ1-5
cdr3_length: 17
v_call: TRBV18
cdr3_aa: CASSLAGGSYSNQPQHF
cdr3_nt: TGTGCCAGCTCACTAGCCGGGGGATCGTATAGCAATCAGCCCCAGCATTTT

clone_size: -
d_call: TRBD1
j_call: TRBJ1-3
cdr3_length: 16
v_call: TRBV7-2
cdr3_aa: CASSLSGQASGNTIYF
cdr3_nt: TGTGCCAGCAGCTTATCGGGACAGGCCTCTGGAAACACCATATATTTT

clone_size: -
d_call: TRBD2
j_call: TRBJ2-1
cdr3_length: 16
v_call: TRBV7-2
cdr3_aa: CASSSGLPSSYNEQFF
cdr3_nt: TGTGCCAGCAGCTCGGGACTACCAAGCTCCTACAATGAGCAGTTCTTC

clone_size: once
d_call: TRBD2
j_call: TRBJ2-6
cdr3_length: 17
v_call: TRBV10-3
cdr3_aa: CAIRISGTSSGANVLTF
cdr3_nt: TGTGCCATCAGGATTAGCGGGACCTCCTCTGGGGCCAACGTCCTGACTTTC

clone_size: -
d_call: -
j_call: TRBJ2-7
cdr3_length: 14
v_call: TRBV7-8
cdr3_aa: CASSLSEVAYEQYF
cdr3_nt: TGTGCCAGCAGCTTGTCGGAGGTGGCCTACGAGCAGTACTTC

clone_size: -
d_call: -
j_call: TRBJ2-7
cdr3_length: 14
v_call: TRBV19
cdr3_aa: CASSLGRSSYEQYF
cdr3_nt: TGTGCCAGTAGTTTAGGCCGTAGCTCCTACGAGCAGTACTTC

clone_size: -
d_call: TRBD1
j_call: TRBJ1-2
cdr3_length: 15
v_call: TRBV5-6
cdr3_aa: CASSFPTGPLYGYTF
cdr3_nt: TGTGCCAGCAGCTTTCCGACAGGGCCGCTGTATGGCTACACCTTC

clone_size: once
d_call: TRBD1
j_call: TRBJ1-6
cdr3_length: 14
v_call: TRBV9
cdr3_aa: CASSARQGNSPLHF
cdr3_nt: TGTGCCAGCAGCGCCCGACAGGGGAACTCACCCCTCCACTTT

clone_size: -
d_call: -
j_call: TRBJ1-4
cdr3_length: 13
v_call: TRBV5-1
cdr3_aa: CASSPGFGEKLFF
cdr3_nt: TGCGCCAGCAGCCCGGGCTTTGGGGAAAAACTGTTTTTT

clone_size: -
d_call: TRBD2
j_call: TRBJ2-1
cdr3_length: 18
v_call: TRBV15
cdr3_aa: CATSRDKYGGRMVNEQFF
cdr3_nt: TGTGCCACCAGCAGAGATAAATACGGCGGGAGGATGGTCAATGAGCAGTTCTTC

clone_size: -
d_call: -
j_call: TRBJ2-7
cdr3_length: 15
v_call: TRBV7-9
cdr3_aa: CASSSPEGAGNEQYF
cdr3_nt: TGTGCCAGCAGCTCTCCAGAGGGTGCGGGGAACGAGCAGTACTTC